This T cell receptor beta chain derives from a study of human T cells and chemical hapten exposure. Study summary: Reading of the patch tests, which applied 0.01% DPC to the upper back, occurred at 6 days. The study enrolled mostly female patients with alopecia areata, totalis or universalis. Study-wide results and limits: The number of TCRs above 1 in 1000 frequency did not change after DPC sensitization.

The time point: patch test 1, 2 weeks after DPC sensitization. Treatment reported: therapeutic diphenylcyclopropenone sensitization with weekly scalp DPC. The study extracted total RNA from unfractionated whole blood. The CDR3 runs to 15 residues. Germline V gene sequence: CDR1 MRHNA, CDR2 SNTAGT. V lost 2 bases and J lost 0; bases outside the gene matches: 2. Original processing methods: Individual samples carried between about 23,224 and 690,600 TCRs, with around 96,000 as the median. TCRdb used MiXCR to reprocess the RACE reads, holding one entry per CDR3 protein. V and J calls and clone size were set by TCRdb, not the authors. The data show approximately 43,000 distinct CDR3 sequences, about 4% seen once. In this sample, this clonotype turned up many times. What it binds is not known.

The sample was whole blood, taken in connection with sensitization to the hapten diphenylcyclopropenone (DPC). This receptor was obtained from a man aged 50-59 years with alopecia areata. Some clones in this sample may be carry-over from other donors' samples. This chain connects TRBV6-4 to TRBJ2-3; 7 bases align to TRBD2. DNA of the CDR3: TGTGCCAGCAGTGACACAGCGGGAAGCACAGATACGCAGTATTTT. It encodes CASSDTAGSTDTQYF.